This T cell receptor (beta chain) was documented in a study of blood T cells in healthy people across ages. The CDR3 covers 13 residues. Germline-derived CDR1 and CDR2 are DFQATT and SNEGSKA (reference sequence). Trimming cost V 6 bases and J 2 bases, with 11 bases left between them. For the second PCR, which ran for about 6 to 11 cycles, a sample-barcoded 5' primer and a J-beta primer mix were used. Each cDNA molecule was tagged by a template-switch adaptor with 12 random nucleotides. In TCRdb, the 5' RACE reads were re-called with MiXCR into one record per CDR3 protein. This table has approximately 350,000 distinct CDR3 sequences, roughly half appearing once. Every donor gave ten milliliters of peripheral blood. Researchers isolated at least 6.5 million PBMCs per sample.

V usage is TRBV20-1 and J usage is TRBJ2-1; no clear D gene. What was sequenced was blood. The TCR originated in a man in his sixties in good health. The chain's CDR3 is CSAARYPYNEQFF. Written as DNA, the CDR3 is TGCAGTGCGGCGCGGTACCCCTACAATGAGCAGTTCTTC.